In its sample, the clone carrying this T cell receptor (beta chain) was seen many times. The target antigen is unknown. This specimen belongs to a study of identical twins. Study-wide results and caveats: Within monozygotic twins, out-of-frame TCR alpha sharing was underestimated by the models. Some out-of-frame alpha sequences were shared by twins, and these showed excess low generation probability. Whereas memory repertoires showed no such difference, abundant cord blood beta clonotypes carried fewer insertions.

CDR1 is MGHDK and CDR2 is SYGVNS in the germline V gene. Between the trimmed V and J ends, which lost 6 bases and 3 bases, there was a span of 14 bases. This CDR3 has 14 amino acids. A template switching step contributed a universal primer site, while unique molecular identifiers were present in the cDNA. TCRdb called the 5' RACE reads again in MiXCR, with one record for every CDR3 protein. The repertoire includes approximately 280,000 distinct CDR3 sequences, about 8.3% of them detected once, and approximately 2% sits in the top ten. The same specimen was also included in a second study, on yellow fever vaccine responses in identical twins.

The receptor comes from a woman between 18 and 30 years old in good health. The sample consisted of memory (CD45RO+) T cells sorted from blood. The chain couples TRBV25-1 to TRBJ2-5; D may match TRBD1 or TRBD2 (5 bases each). CDR3 loop: CASSNGALKETQYF. Written as DNA, the CDR3 is TGTGCCAGCAGCAACGGGGCGCTAAAAGAGACCCAGTACTTC.